These 25 T cell receptor beta chains share one sample of origin, sequenced in a study of cytotoxic CD8 clonotypes in ibrutinib-treated CLL. This table comes from immunoSEQ multiplex PCR, and its TCRdb copy is limited to in-frame clones, with some not included. The sample shows more than 200,000 clones, 70% of them seen only once. The material sequenced was PBMCs, taken after 24 months of ibrutinib treatment. Receptors were obtained from a human donor with chronic lymphocytic leukemia.

This chain uses TRBV6-6 with TRBJ2-7; no firm D call. The CDR3 has 13 amino acids. Trimming removed 6 bases from V and 3 bases from J, with 12 bases in between. Per the germline V gene, CDR1 is MNHNY and CDR2 is SVGAGI (reference sequence). The CDR3 sequence: CASSPGLIYEQYF. CDR3 DNA: TGTGCCAGCAGCCCCGGGCTGATCTACGAGCAGTACTTC.

As concerns this clone: One end of the junction fails to match germline, which may point to a read error. The gene calls are TRBV11-3 and TRBJ2-1; 9 positions match TRBD2. This CDR3 is 16 amino acids long. Germline lookup yields CDR1 SGHNT and CDR2 YENEEA. This chain's CDR3 is CASSPGVLAGVSEQFF. CDR3 sequence (DNA): TGCGCCAGCAGCCCCGGAGTATTAGCGGGAGTTTCTGAGCAGTTCTTC.

The chain joins TRBV2 to TRBJ2-3; D might be TRBD2 (6 bases). Germline CDR1 reads SNHLY; CDR2 reads FYNNEI. The V and J ends lost 3 bases and 6 bases respectively, with 19 bases between them. The CDR3 runs 16 residues. Written as DNA, the CDR3 is TGTGCCAGCAGTGATTTAGGAGGGAGTTATCGGGATACGCAGTATTTT. This gives the protein CASSDLGGSYRDTQYF. The variable domain in full, completed from reference TRBV2 and TRBJ2-3, reads EPEVTQTPSHQVTQMGQEVILRCVPISNHLYFYWYRQILGQKVEFLVSFYNNEISEKSEIFDDQFSVERPDGSNFTLKIRSTKLEDSAMYFCASSDLGGSYRDTQYFGPGTRLTVL.

This clone appeared a few times. V gene TRBV5-1 combines with J gene TRBJ1-1; D gene unclear. The germline CDR1 and CDR2 sequences are SGHRS and YFSETQ. V was shortened by 4 bases and J by 1 base, with 11 bases between the two germline ends. The CDR3 totals 14 residues. The CDR3 DNA sequence: TGCGCCAGCAGCGACGGACGGGGGAACACTGAAGCTTTCTTT. It is translated as CASSDGRGNTEAFF.

This clone was observed once. V and J are TRBV4-2 and TRBJ2-1, with a possible D match to TRBD2 (6 bases). The germline gives CDR1 LGHNA, CDR2 YNFKEQ. The CDR3 is made up of 15 amino acids. V was pared by 4 bases and J by 8 bases, with 18 bases between. CDR3 DNA sequence: TGTGCCAGCAGCCCTCCAAAGGGGCCTAGCGATGAGCAGTTCTTC. Amino acids: CASSPPKGPSDEQFF.

This clone was observed a handful of times. V is TRBV2 and J is TRBJ2-3, with unresolved D. The CDR3 totals 14 residues. Germline CDR1 is SNHLY and CDR2 is FYNNEI. The V end was cut by 5 bases, the J end by 6 bases, with 15 bases between. The CDR3 loop reads CASSNDRQPDTQYF. The CDR3, as DNA: TGTGCCAGCAGTAACGACCGGCAACCTGATACGCAGTATTTT.

This clone came up a few times. The chain carries TRBV27 and TRBJ2-4; unclear D gene. This CDR3 is built from 14 residues. The germline V gene encodes CDR1 MNHEY and CDR2 SMNVEV (reference sequence). V dropped 5 bases and J dropped 7 bases, with 15 bases sitting between them. CDR3 sequence reads: CASSAKFNSNIQYF. CDR3 in DNA: TGTGCCAGCAGTGCGAAGTTTAATTCGAACATTCAGTACTTC.

The V gene is TRBV7-2, the J gene TRBJ2-1, with a possible D match to TRBD1 (5 bases). Germline V lookup: CDR1 SGHTA, CDR2 FQGNSA. Deletions cut 5 bases from V and 4 bases from J, with 12 bases between. There are 14 residues in the CDR3. The CDR3: CASSPRTQYNEQFF. CDR3 bases: TGTGCCAGCAGCCCTCGGACACAATACAATGAGCAGTTCTTC. Looking up the rest from reference TRBV7-2 and TRBJ2-1 gives the full variable domain: GAGVSQSPSNKVTEKGKDVELRCDPISGHTALYWYRQSLGQGLEFLIYFQGNSAPDKSGLPSDRFSAERTGGSVSTLTIQRTQQEDSAVYLCASSPRTQYNEQFFGPGTRLTVL.

V gene TRBV28 combines with J gene TRBJ1-2; the match to TRBD1 covers 8 bases. CDR1 is MDHEN, CDR2 SYDVKM, per germline. This CDR3 contains 16 residues. V shed 3 bases and J 6 bases; nucleotides not matched to a gene: 12. This chain's CDR3 is CASSLTFAAGGDGYTF. In DNA, the CDR3 is TGTGCCAGCAGTTTGACCTTTGCCGCAGGGGGCGATGGCTACACCTTC.

This clone was detected only a few times. The rearrangement uses TRBV27 and TRBJ2-1; D unclear. CDR1 and CDR2 from the germline V gene are MNHEY and SMNVEV (reference sequence). The V end lost 8 bases, the J end lost 5 bases, and 7 bases lay between the germline ends. The CDR3 is made up of 11 amino acids. The CDR3 loop reads CASHENNEQFF. The CDR3 DNA is TGTGCCAGCCACGAGAACAATGAGCAGTTCTTC.

The V call is TRBV6-5, the J call TRBJ1-5; 7 bases align to TRBD1. Germline CDR1 and CDR2: MNHEY and SVGAGI. CDR3 length: 13 amino acids. J was trimmed by 5 bases and V by 8 bases; bases with no gene match: 6. The CDR3 protein is CASSGTDYQPQHF. The CDR3, as DNA: TGTGCCAGCTCCGGGACAGACTATCAGCCCCAGCATTTT.

J is TRBJ2-5 and V is TRBV7-9, with D possibly TRBD2 on 6 matching bases. The germline V gene has CDR1 SEHNR and CDR2 FQNEAQ (reference sequence). The CDR3 loop spans 12 amino acids. V was pared by 0 bases and J by 9 bases, with 8 bases between. The CDR3 bases are TGTGCCAGCAGCTTAGCGTGGGGGGCCCAGTACTTC. Translated, it gives CASSLAWGAQYF. The full variable domain, with the rest looked up from reference TRBV7-9 and TRBJ2-5, is DTGVSQNPRHKITKRGQNVTFRCDPISEHNRLYWYRQTLGQGPEFLTYFQNEAQLEKSRLLSDRFSAERPKGSFSTLEIQRTEQGDSAMYLCASSLAWGAQYFGPGTRLLVL.

This chain links TRBV29-1 with TRBJ1-2; D may be TRBD1 (5 bases). Trimming took off 1 base at V and 0 bases at J, with 18 bases between the two ends. Germline V gene lookup returns CDR1 SQVTM and CDR2 ANQGSEA. The CDR3 extends over 17 amino acids. The CDR3 protein is CSVEGGGPSGPNYGYTF. CDR3 nucleotide sequence: TGCAGCGTTGAAGGAGGTGGCCCCTCGGGACCTAACTATGGCTACACCTTC.

In this sample, this clone turned up a few times. The chain links TRBV5-1 to TRBJ1-2, with D perhaps matching TRBD1 (6 bases). Germline V gene sequence: CDR1 SGHRS, CDR2 YFSETQ. The CDR3 extends over 13 amino acids. The V gene lost 4 bases and the J gene lost 2 bases, with 9 bases spanning the gap. This CDR3 reads CASSTTGNYGYTF. CDR3 nucleotide sequence: TGCGCCAGCAGCACAACAGGGAACTATGGCTACACCTTC.

In its sample, this clone was seen a few times. The J gene is TRBJ1-1, the V gene TRBV28, with 7 bases matching TRBD1. Germline V gene sequence: CDR1 MDHEN, CDR2 SYDVKM. The ends lost 6 bases at V and 5 bases at J; junction bases unmatched: 9. The CDR3 has 14 amino acids. The CDR3, as DNA: TGTGCCAGCAGCCCCGGGACAGTGGGTACTGAAGCTTTCTTT. Its protein product is CASSPGTVGTEAFF.

Only one count was recorded for this clone. The chain couples TRBV7-8 to TRBJ1-5; D is possibly TRBD1 (5 bases). The V gene's germline CDR1 is SGHVS and CDR2 FQNEAQ. This CDR3 comprises 15 residues. The ends were cut back, 5 bases at V and 2 bases at J, with 13 bases in the middle. The CDR3 region has the DNA TGTGCCAGCAGCCACGGGACCGCCGGCAATCAGCCCCAGCATTTT. Residues: CASSHGTAGNQPQHF. The full variable domain, with the rest looked up from reference TRBV7-8 and TRBJ1-5, is GAGVSQSPRYKVAKRGQDVALRCDPISGHVSLFWYQQALGQGPEFLTYFQNEAQLDKSGLPSDRFFAERPEGSVSTLKIQRTQQEDSAVYLCASSHGTAGNQPQHFGDGTRLSIL.

This clone showed up many times. The genes are TRBV19 and TRBJ2-2, with D tentatively TRBD2 (5 bases). CDR3 length: 12 amino acids. The V end was cut by 5 bases, the J end by 11 bases, with 12 bases between. CDR1 is LNHDA and CDR2 is SQIVND in the germline V gene (reference sequence). This CDR3 is CASSSEGIELFF. CDR3 coding DNA: TGTGCCAGTAGTTCCGAGGGTATAGAGCTGTTTTTT.

This clone has a handful of counts. V is TRBV11-2 and J is TRBJ2-7; perhaps TRBD1 as D (5 bases). This CDR3 contains 13 residues. With 1 base removed from V and 2 bases from J, the gap between germline ends came to 6 bases. CDR1 is SGHAT and CDR2 is FQNNGV in the germline V gene. The CDR3 DNA follows: TGTGCCAGCAGCTTAGGACAGCCCTACGAGCAGTACTTC. It is translated as CASSLGQPYEQYF.

V is TRBV9 and J is TRBJ2-7; 9 bases match TRBD1. This CDR3 is built from 17 residues. The ends lost 0 bases at V and 3 bases at J; junction bases unmatched: 10. In germline, CDR1 is SGDLS, CDR2 YYNGEE. CDR3 loop: CASSVAPDRGRNYEQYF. The CDR3 DNA follows: TGTGCCAGCAGCGTAGCGCCCGACAGGGGGAGAAACTACGAGCAGTACTTC.

This chain connects TRBV28 to TRBJ2-7; D assignment may be TRBD1 or TRBD2 (6 bases each). CDR1 is MDHEN and CDR2 is SYDVKM in the germline V gene. V was shortened by 3 bases and J by 1 base, with 19 bases between the two germline ends. This CDR3 is 17 amino acids long. The CDR3 sequence is CASSFPQGRERSYEQYF. The DNA for the CDR3 is TGTGCCAGCAGTTTCCCCCAGGGGCGGGAAAGGTCCTACGAGCAGTACTTC.

This clone was found once. V and J are TRBV5-8 and TRBJ2-7, with TRBD1 as a possible D gene (6 bases). V was pared by 5 bases and J by 0 bases, with 12 bases between. Per the germline V gene, CDR1 is SGHTS and CDR2 is YDEGEE. This CDR3 contains 14 residues. For the CDR3, the DNA is TGTGCCAGCAGTCGCCGACAGGCCTCCTACGAGCAGTACTTC. Its translation is CASSRRQASYEQYF.

Only one count was recorded for this clone. The V and J genes are TRBV14 and TRBJ2-7; no clear D. The CDR3 length is 13 residues. V was cut by 2 bases and J by 3 bases, with 8 bases left in between. The germline V gene encodes CDR1 SGHDN and CDR2 FVKESK. This chain's CDR3 is CASSQLPNYEQYF. The CDR3 DNA reads as TGTGCCAGCAGCCAATTACCCAACTACGAGCAGTACTTC.

V usage is TRBV5-1 and J usage is TRBJ2-7, with TRBD2 identical over 9 bases. Germline V lookup: CDR1 SGHRS, CDR2 YFSETQ. V shed 0 bases and J 4 bases; nucleotides not matched to a gene: 8. This CDR3 has 16 residues. The CDR3 bases are TGCGCCAGCAGCTTGGTGGGCGGGAGGGCCGGGTACGAGCAGTACTTC. Its translation: CASSLVGGRAGYEQYF.

The gene calls are TRBV4-1 and TRBJ2-7; the D is unclear. In germline, CDR1 is MGHRA, CDR2 YSYEKL. The CDR3 length is 18 residues. The V end lost 0 bases, the J end lost 6 bases, and 24 bases lay between the germline ends. The CDR3 DNA is TGCGCCAGCAGCCAAGATCCACCTAGGGCTTACACACGTGGCGAGCAGTACTTC. It encodes CASSQDPPRAYTRGEQYF.

The chain employs TRBV7-9 and TRBJ2-5, with a possible D match to TRBD1 (6 bases). CDR1 is SEHNR, CDR2 FQNEAQ, per germline (reference sequence). The CDR3 covers 13 residues. V was cut by 1 base and J by 5 bases, with 8 bases left in between. The CDR3 coding sequence is TGTGCCAGCAGCTTAGGGGGGCCGGAGACCCAGTACTTC. Its translation is CASSLGGPETQYF.